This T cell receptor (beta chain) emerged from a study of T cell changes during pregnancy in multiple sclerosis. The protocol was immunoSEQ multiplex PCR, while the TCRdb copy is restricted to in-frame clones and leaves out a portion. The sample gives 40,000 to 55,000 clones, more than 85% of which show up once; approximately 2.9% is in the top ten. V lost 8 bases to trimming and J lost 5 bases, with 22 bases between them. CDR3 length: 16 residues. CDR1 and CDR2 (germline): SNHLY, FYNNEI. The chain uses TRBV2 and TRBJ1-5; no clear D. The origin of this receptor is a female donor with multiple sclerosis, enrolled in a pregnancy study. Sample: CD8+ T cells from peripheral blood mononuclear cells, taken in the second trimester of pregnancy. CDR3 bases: TGTGCCAGCTCTTTTCCCCCCGGACGGGAGGATCAGCCCCAGCATTTT. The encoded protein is CASSFPPGREDQPQHF. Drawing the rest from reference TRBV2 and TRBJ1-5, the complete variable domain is EPEVTQTPSHQVTQMGQEVILRCVPISNHLYFYWYRQILGQKVEFLVSFYNNEISEKSEIFDDQFSVERPDGSNFTLKIRSTKLEDSAMYFCASSFPPGREDQPQHFGDGTRLSIL.